This entry lists 27 T cell receptor beta chains sequenced from one sample in a study of CD8+ T cells in alopecia areata. cDNA prepared by RNA extraction and subsequent reverse transcription served as the template for sequencing. Data came from immunoSEQ multiplex PCR; TCRdb stores just in-frame clones and leaves some out. Among around 290,000 clones, 55% to 70% were seen once, and the ten largest hold more than 1.5%. Treatment specified: oral pan-JAK inhibitor, 5-10 mg twice daily. The specimen comprised CD4+ T cells sorted from blood, sampled at week 24, from a patient treated with tofacitinib. Receptors originate from a human donor with alopecia areata.

The chain links TRBV18 to TRBJ2-3; no definite D call. CDR1 is KGHSH and CDR2 is LQKENI in the germline V gene. CDR3 length equals 15 residues. V gave up 2 bases and J gave up 1 base, with 10 bases separating them. The CDR3, as DNA: TGTGCCAGCTCACCAACGGGCGGCGGCACAGATACGCAGTATTTT. This encodes CASSPTGGGTDTQYF.

The gene calls are TRBV5-1 and TRBJ2-1; 11 positions agree with TRBD1. Trimming at V came to 4 bases and at J to 8 bases, leaving 5 bases not matched to a gene. The germline V gene encodes CDR1 SGHRS and CDR2 YFSETQ. The CDR3 sequence is 14 residues long. DNA for the CDR3: TGCGCCAGCAGCCCGGACAGGGGGCTTGATGAGCAGTTCTTC. This translates into CASSPDRGLDEQFF.

For the CDR3, the DNA is TGCGCCAGCAAAGGTGACTGGCCTACGAACACCGGGGAGCTGTTTTTT. Translated, it gives CASKGDWPTNTGELFF. The chain combines TRBV5-1 with TRBJ2-2; D is unresolved. The ends were cut back, 6 bases at V and 0 bases at J, with 15 bases in the middle. Per germline, CDR1 SGHRS and CDR2 YFSETQ. The length of the CDR3 is 16 residues. Combining the CDR3 with reference TRBV5-1 and TRBJ2-2 gives the whole variable domain KAGVTQTPRYLIKTRGQQVTLSCSPISGHRSVSWYQQTPGQGLQFLFEYFSETQRNKGNFPGRFSGRQFSNSRSEMNVSTLELGDSALYLCASKGDWPTNTGELFFGEGSRLTVL.

The chain has TRBV18 and TRBJ1-2; 7 bases are a match to TRBD1. This CDR3 spans 15 amino acids. CDR1 is KGHSH, CDR2 LQKENI, per germline. V was pared by 1 base and J by 4 bases, with 6 bases of the junction left unmatched. CDR3 protein: CASSPLPRDSYGYTF. The CDR3 DNA is TGTGCCAGCTCACCACTCCCCCGGGACAGCTATGGCTACACCTTC.

Concerning this clone itself: At the DNA level, this CDR3 is encoded by other sequences in the same sample as well. V gene TRBV29-1 combines with J gene TRBJ1-5; D gene uncertain. Trimming removed 5 bases from V and 1 base from J, with 9 bases in between. The V gene's germline CDR1 is SQVTM and CDR2 ANQGSEA. The CDR3 consists of 13 residues. The CDR3: CSVRAGSNQPQHF. DNA of the CDR3: TGCAGCGTTAGGGCTGGAAGCAATCAGCCCCAGCATTTT. The whole variable domain, filled in from reference TRBV29-1 and TRBJ1-5, reads SAVISQKPSRDICQRGTSLTIQCQVDSQVTMMFWYRQQPGQSLTLIATANQGSEATYESGFVIDKFPISRPNLTFSTLTVSNMSPEDSSIYLCSVRAGSNQPQHFGDGTRLSIL.

The chain joins TRBV18 to TRBJ1-1; D gene ambiguous. CDR3 length: 14 residues. V was clipped by 2 bases and J by 4 bases, with 11 bases between them. CDR1 KGHSH and CDR2 LQKENI come from the germline V gene. The CDR3 sequence is CASSPAPKSTEAFF. CDR3 coding DNA: TGTGCCAGCTCACCAGCCCCCAAGAGCACTGAAGCTTTCTTT.

As DNA, the CDR3 is TGTGCCAGCTCACCAAGCCACGAGCAGTACTTC. It specifies CASSPSHEQYF. V usage is TRBV18 and J usage is TRBJ2-7; no reliable D call. Germline lookup yields CDR1 KGHSH and CDR2 LQKENI. CDR3 size: 11 residues. The V end lost 2 bases, the J end lost 5 bases, and 4 bases lay between the germline ends.

The CDR3 is CATQGTFSGNTIYF. CDR3 in DNA: TGTGCCACCCAGGGGACTTTCTCTGGAAACACCATATATTTT. The V gene is TRBV2, the J gene TRBJ1-3, with D possibly TRBD1 on 6 matching bases. The V end lost 10 bases, the J end lost 0 bases, and 13 bases lay between the germline ends. Germline V CDR1 and CDR2: SNHLY, FYNNEI. The CDR3 is 14 amino acids.

V and J are TRBV29-1 and TRBJ1-1; D may be TRBD1 (5 bases). Germline CDR1 reads SQVTM; CDR2 reads ANQGSEA. V shed 7 bases and J shed 6 bases, with 21 bases lying between them. This CDR3 has 14 amino acids. The CDR3 DNA follows: TGCAGCGCCGGAAAGGGACTCTATGAGGCTGAAGCTTTCTTT. Translated, it gives CSAGKGLYEAEAFF.

The chain has TRBV4-1 and TRBJ2-5, with 9 nucleotides matching TRBD2. CDR3 size: 17 residues. V lost 2 bases and J lost 2; bases outside the gene matches: 9. Germline V CDR1 and CDR2: MGHRA, YSYEKL. The CDR3 bases are TGCGCCAGCAGCCAACCCACTAGCGGGCGCCTACAAGAGACCCAGTACTTC. It is translated as CASSQPTSGRLQETQYF.

The chain couples TRBV30 to TRBJ2-3; 8 bases fit TRBD2. There are 14 residues in the CDR3. With 8 bases clipped from V and 0 bases from J, the junction kept 7 bases outside the gene matches. Germline CDR1 GTSNPN, CDR2 SVGIG (reference sequence). CDR3 coding DNA: TGTGCCGGGGGAGCGGGGGTAAGCACAGATACGCAGTATTTT. Translating gives CAGGAGVSTDTQYF.

The chain uses TRBV7-9 and TRBJ1-1, with D perhaps TRBD1 (6 bases). The CDR3 extends over 14 amino acids. CDR1 is SEHNR and CDR2 is FQNEAQ in the germline V gene (reference sequence). Trimming left V 7 bases short and J 0 bases short, with 12 bases between. For the CDR3, the DNA is TGTGCCAGCACTTACAGGGCGATGAACACTGAAGCTTTCTTT. It specifies CASTYRAMNTEAFF. Filled out from reference TRBV7-9 and TRBJ1-1, the complete variable domain reads DTGVSQNPRHKITKRGQNVTFRCDPISEHNRLYWYRQTLGQGPEFLTYFQNEAQLEKSRLLSDRFSAERPKGSFSTLEIQRTEQGDSAMYLCASTYRAMNTEAFFGQGTRLTVV.

This clone has only a few counts. The V call is TRBV29-1, the J call TRBJ1-1, with D possibly TRBD1 on 6 matching bases. The CDR3 extends over 12 amino acids. The V and J ends lost 5 bases and 5 bases respectively, with 12 bases between them. The germline CDR1 and CDR2 sequences are SQVTM and ANQGSEA. Written as DNA, the CDR3 is TGCAGCGTTATACAGGGTAGTACTGAAGCTTTCTTT. Protein: CSVIQGSTEAFF. The full variable domain, with the rest looked up from reference TRBV29-1 and TRBJ1-1, is SAVISQKPSRDICQRGTSLTIQCQVDSQVTMMFWYRQQPGQSLTLIATANQGSEATYESGFVIDKFPISRPNLTFSTLTVSNMSPEDSSIYLCSVIQGSTEAFFGQGTRLTVV.

This clone was observed a handful of times. The rearrangement joins TRBV25-1 to TRBJ2-7, with a possible D match to TRBD1 (5 bases). V was shortened by 6 bases and J by 5 bases, with 23 bases between the two germline ends. The CDR3 is 16 residues long. Germline V gene lookup returns CDR1 MGHDK and CDR2 SYGVNS. The CDR3 nucleotides read TGTGCCAGCAGCGCCCCCCTCTACAAGGGGCGGCACGAGCAGTACTTC. Amino acids: CASSAPLYKGRHEQYF.

The chain joins TRBV5-1 to TRBJ2-3, with a tentative D call TRBD2 (6 bases). Germline assignment: CDR1 SGHRS and CDR2 YFSETQ. V gave up 3 bases and J gave up 2 bases, with 19 bases separating them. This CDR3 has 17 residues. CDR3 nucleotides: TGCGCCAGCAGCTCCCTAGGGAGCGGAGGGCCCACAGATACGCAGTATTTT. Translating it yields CASSSLGSGGPTDTQYF.

The chain recombines TRBV29-1 with TRBJ2-1; 7 bases are shared with TRBD2. The CDR3 covers 17 residues. CDR1 is SQVTM and CDR2 is ANQGSEA in the germline V gene. The V and J ends lost 4 bases and 2 bases, in that order; junction bases with no gene match: 14. The CDR3, as DNA: TGCAGCGTTGGGGAGGGCCCAATTGGTATGACCTACAATGAGCAGTTCTTC. This gives the protein CSVGEGPIGMTYNEQFF.

The CDR3 here is CASSYSRQGRNYGYTF. In DNA, the CDR3 is TGTGCCAGCAGTTACTCGAGGCAGGGTAGGAACTATGGCTACACCTTC. This chain links TRBV6-5 with TRBJ1-2, with D possibly TRBD1 on 5 matching bases. CDR1 is MNHEY and CDR2 is SVGAGI in the germline V gene. This CDR3 is built from 16 residues. Trimming removed 0 bases from V and 2 bases from J, with 13 bases in between.

A few counts support this clone. The chain joins TRBV29-1 to TRBJ2-7; D is perhaps TRBD1 or TRBD2 (5 bases each). Germline-derived CDR1 and CDR2 are SQVTM and ANQGSEA. With 6 bases removed from V and 0 bases from J, the gap between germline ends came to 15 bases. This CDR3 has 14 residues. CDR3 in amino acids: CSVSGQGPSYEQYF. The CDR3 nucleotides are TGCAGCGTCTCTGGTCAGGGACCCTCCTACGAGCAGTACTTC.

The chain is built from TRBV27 and TRBJ1-4, with 8 positions matching TRBD1. Germline V gene sequence: CDR1 MNHEY, CDR2 SMNVEV (reference sequence). V lost 3 bases, J lost 6 bases, and 9 bases stayed unmatched. The length of the CDR3 is 16 residues. In DNA form, the CDR3 reads TGTGCCAGCAGTTTTTCCCGGGGACAGGTGGATGAAAAACTGTTTTTT. Translating gives CASSFSRGQVDEKLFF.

This clone was seen more than once but under ten times. V is TRBV4-3 and J is TRBJ2-5; weak D call: TRBD2 (5 bases). Trimming took 0 bases from V and 4 from J, leaving 12 bases between them. CDR1 is LGHNA, CDR2 YSLEER, per germline. This CDR3 is built from 15 residues. This CDR3 reads CASSQDGLAGETQYF. The CDR3 coding sequence is TGCGCCAGCAGCCAAGATGGTCTAGCAGGAGAGACCCAGTACTTC.

This rearrangement joins TRBV5-6 to TRBJ2-3, with 8 bases matching TRBD2. Germline assignment: CDR1 SGHDT and CDR2 YYEEEE. J gave up 4 bases and V 1 base, and 8 bases lay outside the gene matches. The CDR3 is 16 residues long. The CDR3 sequence is CASSLSLAGNADTQYF. As DNA, the CDR3 is TGTGCCAGCAGCTTGTCTCTAGCGGGTAATGCAGATACGCAGTATTTT. Using reference TRBV5-6 and TRBJ2-3 for the parts outside the CDR3, the full variable domain is DAGVTQSPTHLIKTRGQQVTLRCSPKSGHDTVSWYQQALGQGPQFIFQYYEEEERQRGNFPDRFSGHQFPNYSSELNVNALLLGDSALYLCASSLSLAGNADTQYFGPGTRLTVL.

This chain uses TRBV30 with TRBJ2-7; 8 bases line up with TRBD1. The CDR3 contains 14 residues. V trimming: 3 bases; J trimming: 2 bases; junction bases outside the gene matches: 6. Germline CDR1 and CDR2: GTSNPN and SVGIG (reference sequence). CDR3 residues: CAWRAGTGAYEQYF. CDR3 in DNA: TGTGCCTGGAGAGCCGGGACAGGAGCCTACGAGCAGTACTTC.

V is TRBV9 and J is TRBJ2-5; TRBD2 matches at 16 bases. This CDR3 spans 20 amino acids. Germline assignment: CDR1 SGDLS and CDR2 YYNGEE. The trim removed 0 bases at V and 1 base at J, leaving 9 bases unmatched. CDR3 region: CASSVGSGLAGGPLQETQYF. The CDR3 DNA follows: TGTGCCAGCAGCGTAGGTTCGGGACTAGCGGGGGGGCCCCTCCAAGAGACCCAGTACTTC.

The gene calls are TRBV14 and TRBJ1-5; 8 positions match TRBD1. The CDR3 loop spans 15 amino acids. V was pared by 5 bases and J by 2 bases, with 5 bases of the junction left unmatched. Germline V gene data show CDR1 as SGHDN and CDR2 as FVKESK. For the CDR3, the DNA is TGTGCCAGCAGCTCCGAGACAGGGGGCAATCAGCCCCAGCATTTT. Translated, it gives CASSSETGGNQPQHF.

The chain has TRBV5-1 and TRBJ2-2, with TRBD2 as a possible D gene (5 bases). V gave up 3 bases and J gave up 3 bases, with 12 bases separating them. CDR1 is SGHRS, CDR2 YFSETQ, per germline. The CDR3 loop spans 15 amino acids. The CDR3 protein is CASSSLGWDTGELFF. DNA of the CDR3: TGCGCCAGCAGCTCACTAGGATGGGACACCGGGGAGCTGTTTTTT. The full variable domain, with the rest looked up from reference TRBV5-1 and TRBJ2-2, is KAGVTQTPRYLIKTRGQQVTLSCSPISGHRSVSWYQQTPGQGLQFLFEYFSETQRNKGNFPGRFSGRQFSNSRSEMNVSTLELGDSALYLCASSSLGWDTGELFFGEGSRLTVL.

This clone was picked up a small number of times. The chain is built from TRBV15 and TRBJ2-4; the match to TRBD2 covers 8 bases. Trimming cost V 5 bases and J 0 bases; bases outside gene matches: 3. Germline CDR1 is LNHNV and CDR2 is YYDKDF (reference sequence). The CDR3 runs 15 residues. CDR3 sequence reads: CATSLGGVAKNIQYF. The CDR3, as DNA: TGTGCCACCAGCCTCGGGGGGGTAGCCAAAAACATTCAGTACTTC.

This clone has a handful of counts. The rearrangement links TRBV29-1 to TRBJ2-5; no definite D call. The CDR3 runs 12 residues. With 3 bases removed from V and 5 bases from J, the gap between germline ends came to 10 bases. In germline, CDR1 is SQVTM, CDR2 ANQGSEA. The chain's CDR3 is CSVESGMETQYF. The CDR3 DNA is TGCAGCGTTGAGTCTGGGATGGAGACCCAGTACTTC. The full variable domain, its missing parts supplied by reference TRBV29-1 and TRBJ2-5, is SAVISQKPSRDICQRGTSLTIQCQVDSQVTMMFWYRQQPGQSLTLIATANQGSEATYESGFVIDKFPISRPNLTFSTLTVSNMSPEDSSIYLCSVESGMETQYFGPGTRLLVL.